The TCR beta chain under discussion was sequenced for a study of cytotoxic CD8 clonotypes in ibrutinib-treated CLL. Across the whole study: Results showed around 24 partial and 2 complete responses; following median approximately 73 months, around 14 remained remitted, approximately twelve advanced. Study results and caveats: Circulating CD8+ T-cell counts were tracked by baseline clonality, which exceeded that of age-matched healthy donors. Whereas clonality rose at ibrutinib response, it declined toward baseline at progression.

Points on this clone: What it binds is unknown.

Trimming cost V 2 bases and J 8 bases, with 7 bases left between them. This CDR3 contains 12 residues. Germline V gene data show CDR1 as SGHAT and CDR2 as FQNNGV. Measured with immunoSEQ multiplex PCR; TCRdb has only the in-frame clones, and not every one. The sample has roughly 150,000 clones; approximately 91% are singletons. This receptor was taken from a human donor with chronic lymphocytic leukemia. This chain links TRBV11-2 with TRBJ1-3, with D perhaps matching TRBD1 (5 bases). Sequenced here: PBMCs, sampled at disease progression, from a patient treated with ibrutinib. This chain's CDR3 is CASSLQGYTIYF. The CDR3 DNA is TGTGCCAGCAGCTTACAGGGTTACACCATATATTTT.